A selection of T cell receptor beta chains follows, all from one sample in a study of blood T cell repertoires in COVID-19. Clones were sequenced by immunoSEQ multiplex PCR, and TCRdb holds only the in-frame ones, with some missing. The data show 130,000 to 150,000 clones, roughly three quarters seen once. Sequencing was done on a sample of peripheral blood. The receptors were gathered from a woman between 70 and 85 years old with COVID-19, enrolled during active disease. The CDR3 runs from the conserved cysteine through the conserved F or W. Each record gives: clone size, D gene, V gene, J gene, CDR3 protein, CDR3 DNA. A D gene is named only where the DNA matches it firmly. Only part of the rows carry a size: once, few, many, or a class if the clone is expanded.

size: -
D: -
V: TRBV25-1
J: TRBJ1-6
CDR3: CASSEQLNSPLHF
DNA: TGTGCCAGCAGTGAGCAACTTAATTCACCCCTCCACTTT

size: -
D: TRBD1
V: TRBV6-1
J: TRBJ1-2
CDR3: CASRNPGQGGYGYTF
DNA: TGTGCCAGCAGAAACCCGGGACAGGGAGGATATGGCTACACCTTC

size: -
D: TRBD2
V: TRBV28
J: TRBJ2-1
CDR3: CASLSSSGGSSKFYNEQFF
DNA: TGTGCCAGCCTGTCGAGTAGCGGGGGGTCTAGTAAATTTTACAATGAGCAGTTCTTC

size: -
D: -
V: TRBV7-9
J: TRBJ1-2
CDR3: CASSLAGGQGLTNYGYTF
DNA: TGTGCCAGCAGCTTGGCCGGGGGGCAGGGCCTAACTAACTATGGCTACACCTTC

size: -
D: TRBD1
V: TRBV6-5
J: TRBJ1-2
CDR3: CASRQGTGGVYGYTF
DNA: TGTGCCAGCAGGCAGGGAACAGGGGGCGTCTATGGCTACACCTTC

size: -
D: -
V: TRBV6-5
J: TRBJ1-2
CDR3: CASTEAPTLGYTF
DNA: TGTGCCAGCACGGAGGCCCCTACTCTCGGCTACACCTTC

size: -
D: TRBD1
V: TRBV6-2/TRBV6-3
J: TRBJ1-2
CDR3: CASSPPTGGADGYTF
DNA: TGTGCCAGCAGTCCCCCGACAGGGGGCGCAGACGGCTACACCTTC

size: -
D: -
V: TRBV5-1
J: TRBJ1-2
CDR3: CASSMAGDQGGYTF
DNA: TGCGCCAGCAGCATGGCCGGAGACCAGGGGGGCTACACCTTC

size: -
D: TRBD1
V: TRBV30
J: TRBJ1-5
CDR3: CAWTTGQGGNQPQHF
DNA: TGTGCCTGGACCACCGGACAGGGTGGCAATCAGCCCCAGCATTTT

size: -
D: -
V: TRBV15
J: TRBJ1-1
CDR3: CATSKTRTEAFF
DNA: TGTGCCACCAGCAAGACACGGACTGAAGCTTTCTTT

size: -
D: TRBD2
V: TRBV6-2/TRBV6-3
J: TRBJ2-1
CDR3: CASSYSGLAGIYNEQFF
DNA: TGTGCCAGCAGTTACTCGGGGCTAGCGGGGATCTACAATGAGCAGTTCTTC

size: -
D: -
V: TRBV19
J: TRBJ2-2
CDR3: CASSFRAGELFF
DNA: TGTGCCAGTAGTTTCAGGGCCGGGGAGCTGTTTTTT

size: once
D: -
V: TRBV5-6
J: TRBJ1-5
CDR3: CASSFGQVNQPQHF
DNA: TGTGCCAGCAGCTTTGGGCAGGTTAATCAGCCCCAGCATTTT

size: -
D: TRBD1
V: TRBV5-1
J: TRBJ2-1
CDR3: CASSFGQGSYNEQFF
DNA: TGCGCCAGCAGCTTCGGACAGGGCTCCTACAATGAGCAGTTCTTC

size: -
D: -
V: TRBV7-2
J: TRBJ2-3
CDR3: CASSTPTQGLVTQYF
DNA: TGTGCCAGCAGCACGCCTACCCAGGGTTTGGTTACGCAGTATTTT

size: once
D: TRBD2
V: TRBV7-3
J: TRBJ2-1
CDR3: CASSTGLAAYNEQFF
DNA: TGTGCCAGCAGCACCGGACTAGCGGCCTACAATGAGCAGTTCTTC

size: -
D: TRBD1
V: TRBV30
J: TRBJ1-1
CDR3: CAWSASTRDRPPHF
DNA: TGTGCCTGGAGTGCTTCGACCCGGGACAGGCCACCCCACTTT

size: -
D: TRBD1
V: TRBV5-8
J: TRBJ1-2
CDR3: CASSLEWTGNYGYTF
DNA: TGTGCCAGCAGCTTGGAATGGACAGGGAACTATGGCTACACCTTC

size: few
D: TRBD2
V: TRBV5-4
J: TRBJ2-1
CDR3: CASSQGTRPDNEQFF
DNA: TGTGCCAGCAGCCAGGGGACTAGGCCTGACAATGAGCAGTTCTTC

size: few
D: -
V: TRBV6-5
J: TRBJ2-7
CDR3: CASSYSLDSSYEQYF
DNA: TGTGCCAGCAGTTACTCGTTGGACAGCTCCTACGAGCAGTACTTC

size: -
D: -
V: TRBV5-1
J: TRBJ2-1
CDR3: CASSLGTLYNEQFF
DNA: TGCGCCAGCAGCCTCGGGACTTTGTACAATGAGCAGTTCTTC

size: once
D: -
V: TRBV5-4
J: TRBJ2-1
CDR3: CASSSSREDEQFF
DNA: TGTGCCAGCAGCTCTAGCAGGGAGGATGAGCAGTTCTTC

size: -
D: -
V: TRBV19
J: TRBJ2-4
CDR3: CASSIDLGRNIQYF
DNA: TGTGCCAGTAGTATAGATCTAGGTAGGAACATTCAGTACTTC

size: -
D: -
V: TRBV6-5
J: TRBJ1-1
CDR3: CASNRGKETEAFF
DNA: TGTGCCAGCAATAGGGGCAAGGAGACTGAAGCTTTCTTT

size: once
D: -
V: TRBV7-9
J: TRBJ1-1
CDR3: CALGMGASVGTEAFF
DNA: TGTGCCCTTGGGATGGGGGCCTCGGTCGGGACTGAAGCTTTCTTT

size: few
D: -
V: TRBV4-2
J: TRBJ2-7
CDR3: CASSQGQQGYEQYF
DNA: TGTGCCAGCAGCCAAGGTCAACAGGGCTACGAGCAGTACTTC

size: -
D: TRBD2
V: TRBV6-6
J: TRBJ2-1
CDR3: CASKAGGSYNEQFF
DNA: TGTGCCAGCAAAGCGGGGGGTTCCTACAATGAGCAGTTCTTC

size: -
D: -
V: TRBV2
J: TRBJ1-3
CDR3: CASSDRGNTIYF
DNA: TGTGCCAGCAGTGACAGGGGAAACACCATATATTTT

size: once
D: TRBD2
V: TRBV4-1
J: TRBJ2-5
CDR3: CASSQEGTSRYF
DNA: TGCGCCAGCAGCCAGGAGGGGACTAGCCGATACTTC

size: -
D: -
V: TRBV7-3
J: TRBJ1-5
CDR3: CASSLGRDQPQHF
DNA: TGTGCCAGCAGCTTAGGCAGGGATCAGCCCCAGCATTTT

size: -
D: -
V: TRBV19
J: TRBJ1-2
CDR3: CASTQYQQGVYGYTF
DNA: TGTGCCAGTACCCAATATCAACAGGGAGTCTATGGCTACACCTTC

size: once
D: TRBD2
V: TRBV15
J: TRBJ2-7
CDR3: CATSRDVGRGGEPEQYF
DNA: TGTGCCACCAGCAGAGATGTTGGGAGGGGCGGCGAACCGGAGCAGTACTTC

size: -
D: -
V: TRBV29-1
J: TRBJ2-5
CDR3: CSVFGQQQETQYF
DNA: TGCAGCGTTTTTGGGCAACAGCAAGAGACCCAGTACTTC

size: -
D: TRBD2
V: TRBV5-4
J: TRBJ2-5
CDR3: CASSLAGSQETQYF
DNA: TGTGCCAGCAGCTTAGCGGGGAGCCAAGAGACCCAGTACTTC

size: -
D: -
V: TRBV7-9
J: TRBJ1-2
CDR3: CASSHEVANYGYTF
DNA: TGTGCCAGCAGCCATGAGGTGGCTAACTATGGCTACACCTTC

size: -
D: -
V: TRBV6-5
J: TRBJ1-1
CDR3: CASSFRGNTEAFF
DNA: TGTGCCAGCAGTTTCAGGGGGAACACTGAAGCTTTCTTT

size: -
D: TRBD1
V: TRBV29-1
J: TRBJ1-2
CDR3: CSVGRGTGGNYGYTF
DNA: TGCAGCGTCGGTAGGGGGACAGGGGGTAATTATGGCTACACCTTC

size: -
D: -
V: TRBV6-5
J: TRBJ2-7
CDR3: CASTLGADYEQYF
DNA: TGTGCCAGCACCTTGGGGGCAGACTACGAGCAGTACTTC

size: -
D: TRBD2
V: TRBV5-6
J: TRBJ2-1
CDR3: CASSRGTNSYNEQFF
DNA: TGTGCCAGCAGCCGCGGGACTAACTCCTACAATGAGCAGTTCTTC

size: -
D: TRBD1
V: TRBV11-2
J: TRBJ2-1
CDR3: CASSLGQGTYNEQFF
DNA: TGTGCCAGCAGCTTGGGACAGGGGACCTACAATGAGCAGTTCTTC

size: once
D: -
V: TRBV5-4
J: TRBJ1-2
CDR3: CASSFGPRQDPNYGYTF
DNA: TGTGCCAGCAGCTTTGGGCCCAGACAGGATCCTAACTATGGCTACACCTTC

size: -
D: -
V: TRBV10-2
J: TRBJ2-3
CDR3: CASKPNLRTDTQYF
DNA: TGCGCCAGCAAGCCCAATCTGCGAACAGATACGCAGTATTTT

size: -
D: TRBD1
V: TRBV18
J: TRBJ1-2
CDR3: CASSLDRAYGYTF
DNA: TGTGCCAGCTCACTGGACAGGGCCTATGGCTACACCTTC

size: -
D: TRBD1
V: TRBV19
J: TRBJ1-5
CDR3: CASGGDSPTLVQPQHF
DNA: TGTGCCAGCGGCGGGGACAGTCCCACCCTGGTTCAGCCCCAGCATTTT

size: -
D: TRBD1
V: TRBV5-6
J: TRBJ1-5
CDR3: CASSLGWGRGKEPQHF
DNA: TGTGCCAGCAGCTTGGGTTGGGGCAGGGGGAAGGAGCCCCAGCATTTT

size: -
D: TRBD2
V: TRBV28
J: TRBJ2-7
CDR3: CASSTRHLAGMYEQYF
DNA: TGTGCCAGCAGTACCCGGCATCTAGCGGGCATGTACGAGCAGTACTTC

size: -
D: -
V: TRBV5-6
J: TRBJ2-7
CDR3: CASSLGQGLLTEQYF
DNA: TGTGCCAGCAGCTTGGGTCAGGGGCTCCTAACCGAGCAGTACTTC

size: -
D: TRBD1
V: TRBV6-2/TRBV6-3
J: TRBJ2-7
CDR3: CASSRQGREQYF
DNA: TGTGCCAGCAGTCGACAGGGTCGCGAGCAGTACTTC